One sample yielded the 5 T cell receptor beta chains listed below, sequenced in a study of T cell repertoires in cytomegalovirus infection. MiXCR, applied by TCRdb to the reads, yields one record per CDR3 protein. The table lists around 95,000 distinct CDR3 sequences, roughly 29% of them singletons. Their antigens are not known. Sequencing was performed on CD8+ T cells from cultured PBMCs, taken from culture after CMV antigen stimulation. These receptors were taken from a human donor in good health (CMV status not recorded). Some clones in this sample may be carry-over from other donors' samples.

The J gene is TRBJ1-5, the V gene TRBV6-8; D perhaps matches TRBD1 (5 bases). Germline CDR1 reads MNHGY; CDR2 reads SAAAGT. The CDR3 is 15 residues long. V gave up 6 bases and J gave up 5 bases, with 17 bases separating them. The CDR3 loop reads CASRELLSGDQPQHF. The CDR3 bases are TGTGCCAGCAGAGAGTTACTTTCGGGGGATCAGCCCCAGCATTTT.

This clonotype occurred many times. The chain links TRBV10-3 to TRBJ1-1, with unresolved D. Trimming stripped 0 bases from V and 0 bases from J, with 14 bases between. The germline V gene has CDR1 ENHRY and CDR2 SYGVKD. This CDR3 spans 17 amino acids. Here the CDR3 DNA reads TGTGCCATCAGTGAGTCGATTCAGGTTGCCATGAACACTGAAGCTTTCTTT. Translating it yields CAISESIQVAMNTEAFF.

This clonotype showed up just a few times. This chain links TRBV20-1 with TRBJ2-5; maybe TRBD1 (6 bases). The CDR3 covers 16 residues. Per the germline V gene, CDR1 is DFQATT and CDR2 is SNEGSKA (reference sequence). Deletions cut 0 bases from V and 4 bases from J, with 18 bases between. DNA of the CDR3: TGCAGTGCTAGAGATTCGCAAACACAGGGTATAGAGACCCAGTACTTC. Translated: CSARDSQTQGIETQYF.

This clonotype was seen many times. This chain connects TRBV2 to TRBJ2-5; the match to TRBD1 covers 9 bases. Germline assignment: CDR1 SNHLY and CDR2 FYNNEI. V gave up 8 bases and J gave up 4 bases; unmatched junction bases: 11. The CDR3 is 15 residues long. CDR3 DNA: TGTGCCAGCCTCCGCGGGACAGGGTTTGGAGAGACCCAGTACTTC. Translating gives CASLRGTGFGETQYF.

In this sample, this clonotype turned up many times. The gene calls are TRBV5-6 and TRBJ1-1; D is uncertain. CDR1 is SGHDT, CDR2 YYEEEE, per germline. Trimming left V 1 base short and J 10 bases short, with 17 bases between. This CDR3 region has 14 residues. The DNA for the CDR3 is TGTGCCAGCAGCTTGTCGACGGATCGCCGCCGAGCTTTCTTT. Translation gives CASSLSTDRRRAFF.